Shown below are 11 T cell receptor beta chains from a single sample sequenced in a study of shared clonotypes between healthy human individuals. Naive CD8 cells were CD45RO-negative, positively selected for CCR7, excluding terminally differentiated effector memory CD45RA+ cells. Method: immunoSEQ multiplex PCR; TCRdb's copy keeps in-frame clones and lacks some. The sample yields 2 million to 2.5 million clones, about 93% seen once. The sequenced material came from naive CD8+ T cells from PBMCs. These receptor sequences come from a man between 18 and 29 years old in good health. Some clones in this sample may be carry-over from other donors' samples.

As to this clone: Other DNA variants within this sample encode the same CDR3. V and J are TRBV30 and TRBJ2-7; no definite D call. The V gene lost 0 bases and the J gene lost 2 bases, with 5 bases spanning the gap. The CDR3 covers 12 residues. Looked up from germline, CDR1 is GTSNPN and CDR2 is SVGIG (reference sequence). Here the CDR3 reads CAWSVGTYEQYF. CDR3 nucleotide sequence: TGTGCCTGGAGTGTAGGTACCTACGAGCAGTACTTC.

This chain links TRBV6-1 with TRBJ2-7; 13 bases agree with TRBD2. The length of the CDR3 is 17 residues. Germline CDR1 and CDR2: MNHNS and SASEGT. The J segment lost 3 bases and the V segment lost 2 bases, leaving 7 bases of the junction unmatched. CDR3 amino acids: CASSESLGLAGLYEQYF. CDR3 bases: TGTGCCAGCAGTGAATCTTTGGGACTAGCGGGACTCTACGAGCAGTACTTC.

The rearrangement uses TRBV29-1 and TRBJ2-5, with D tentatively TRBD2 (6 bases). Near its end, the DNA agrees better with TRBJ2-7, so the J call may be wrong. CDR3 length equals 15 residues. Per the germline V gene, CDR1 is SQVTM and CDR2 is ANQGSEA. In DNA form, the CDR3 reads TGCAGCGTTGAAGATCCGCAGGAGGGAACCTACGAGCAGTACTTC. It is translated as CSVEDPQEGTYEQYF.

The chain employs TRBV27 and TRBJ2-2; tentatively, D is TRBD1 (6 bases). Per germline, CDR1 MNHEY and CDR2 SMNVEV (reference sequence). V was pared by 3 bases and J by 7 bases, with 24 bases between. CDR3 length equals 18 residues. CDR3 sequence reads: CASSFRPVGIIGGGELFF. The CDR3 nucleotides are TGTGCCAGCAGTTTTCGCCCGGTTGGAATAATAGGGGGCGGGGAGCTGTTTTTT.

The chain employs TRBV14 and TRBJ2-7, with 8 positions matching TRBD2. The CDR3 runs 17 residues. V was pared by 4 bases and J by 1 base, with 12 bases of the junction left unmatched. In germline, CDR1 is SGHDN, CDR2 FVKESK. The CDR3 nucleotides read TGTGCCAGCAGCCCTAGGTGGGCTAGCGGGCAGTCCTACGAGCAGTACTTC. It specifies CASSPRWASGQSYEQYF.

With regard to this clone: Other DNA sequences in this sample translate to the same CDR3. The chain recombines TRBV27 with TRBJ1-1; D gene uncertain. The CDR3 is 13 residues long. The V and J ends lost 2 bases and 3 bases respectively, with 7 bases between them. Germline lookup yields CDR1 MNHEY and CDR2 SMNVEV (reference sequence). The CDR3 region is CASSLGLHTEAFF. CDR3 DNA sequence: TGTGCCAGCAGTTTAGGGCTCCACACTGAAGCTTTCTTT.

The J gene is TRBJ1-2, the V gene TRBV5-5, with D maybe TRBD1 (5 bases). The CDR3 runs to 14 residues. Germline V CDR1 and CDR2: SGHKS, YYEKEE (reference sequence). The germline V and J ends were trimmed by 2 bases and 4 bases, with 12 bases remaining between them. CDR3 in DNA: TGTGCCAGCAGCTTCGGAGCAGGGTCCTATGGCTACACCTTC. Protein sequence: CASSFGAGSYGYTF.

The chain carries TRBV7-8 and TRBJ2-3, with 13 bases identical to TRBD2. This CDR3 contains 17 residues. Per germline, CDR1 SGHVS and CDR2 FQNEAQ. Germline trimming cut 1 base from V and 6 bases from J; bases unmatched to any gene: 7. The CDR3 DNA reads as TGTGCCAGCAGCTTAGGACTAGCGGGAGGCCACCCGGATACGCAGTATTTT. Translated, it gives CASSLGLAGGHPDTQYF. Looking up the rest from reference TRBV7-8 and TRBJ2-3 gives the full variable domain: GAGVSQSPRYKVAKRGQDVALRCDPISGHVSLFWYQQALGQGPEFLTYFQNEAQLDKSGLPSDRFFAERPEGSVSTLKIQRTQQEDSAVYLCASSLGLAGGHPDTQYFGPGTRLTVL.

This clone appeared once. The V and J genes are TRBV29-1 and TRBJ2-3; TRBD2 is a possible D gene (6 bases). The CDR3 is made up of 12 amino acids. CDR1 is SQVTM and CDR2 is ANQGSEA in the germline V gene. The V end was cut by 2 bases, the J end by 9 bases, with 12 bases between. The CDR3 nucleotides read TGCAGCGTTGAAAGGACTGGGAGGACGCAGTATTTT. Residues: CSVERTGRTQYF.

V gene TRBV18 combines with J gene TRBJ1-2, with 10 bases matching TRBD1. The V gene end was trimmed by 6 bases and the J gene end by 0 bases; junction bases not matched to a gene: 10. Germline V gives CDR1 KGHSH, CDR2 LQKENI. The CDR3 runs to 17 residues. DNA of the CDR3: TGTGCCAGCTCTCCAACAAAGGGACAGGGGACTAACTATGGCTACACCTTC. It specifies CASSPTKGQGTNYGYTF.

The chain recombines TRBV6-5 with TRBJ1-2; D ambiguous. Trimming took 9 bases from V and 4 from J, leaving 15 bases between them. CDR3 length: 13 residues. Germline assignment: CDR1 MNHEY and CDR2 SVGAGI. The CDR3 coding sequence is TGTGCCAGTCATGAGGGTTTAATCTATGGCTACACCTTC. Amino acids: CASHEGLIYGYTF.